The present entry profiles one T cell receptor beta chain with its context. The antigen it recognizes is unknown. No base-level quality is on record; no much larger clone is a single base apart. At the junction V is shortened by 3 bases and J by 6 bases; bases outside the gene matches: 10. The CDR3 has 15 amino acids, counting the end cysteine and phenylalanine. Only the CDR3 portion is preserved as DNA: 45 bases, with reading frame beginning at the first base. Via the germline V gene (reference sequence), CDR1 is GTSNPN and CDR2 SVGIG. This sample is part of a study of OX40 agonist ivuxolimab in advanced cancers. Background for the entire study: The costimulatory receptor OX40 (CD134) was targeted by ivuxolimab, a fully human IgG2 agonistic monoclonal antibody. Prior anti-PD-1, anti-PD-L1 or anti-CTLA-4 therapy was permitted, and checkpoint inhibitors had been received by around 40% of dose-escalation patients. The monotherapy dose-escalation portion (N ≈ 52 patients) of the phase I ivuxolimab trial is reported in the paper. Intravenous ivuxolimab was administered to patients every 2 weeks at six dose levels: 0.01, 0.1, 0.3, 1.5, 3 and 10 mg/kg. The purpose of peripheral TCRbeta sequencing was to test whether ivuxolimab changed TCR sequence diversity and led to clonal T-cell expansion. Three dose-escalation patients achieved partial responses, one with hepatocellular carcinoma and two with cutaneous melanoma. In the dose-escalation cohort, 82.7% of patients were male, and the mean age was approximately 60 years, with a range of about 20 to 79. Of the roughly 54 dose-escalation patients, hepatocellular carcinoma was present in some 19, melanoma in about 15, renal cell carcinoma in 9 and head and neck cancer in 9.

To sequence the TCRbeta CDR3 region, genomic DNA was isolated from the sorted cells. The immunoSEQ Assay was used to sequence the TCRbeta CDR3 regions. Entries here come from immuneACCESS through TCRdb and include only in-frame sequences with V and J called. Some clones fail to appear in such tables; in the studies checked, an unresolved V gene covers under half of the shortfall, and the cause of the remainder is unknown. The sample includes 45,000 to 60,000 clones, with roughly 90% observed a single time. Less than 9.5% of the sample is in the top ten clones. The trial excluded patients who had a history of autoimmune disease or were on systemic immunosuppression. Peripheral blood for TCR sequencing was collected from all dose cohorts at baseline, on cycle 4 day 1, and on cycle 7 day 1. The samples were drawn from a first-in-human, open-label, multicenter phase I dose-escalation trial of ivuxolimab. Adults with locally advanced or metastatic melanoma, renal cell carcinoma, hepatocellular carcinoma or head and neck squamous cell carcinoma were enrolled in the trial. Before TCR sequencing, CD4+ T cells and CD8+ T cells were sorted from peripheral blood as separate populations.

General findings and caveats noted by the study authors: The antigen specificity of the clonally expanded peripheral T cells was not determined. On average, CD8+ T cells showed more expanded clones than CD4+ T cells after ivuxolimab. In partial responders in the 0.1-3.0 mg/kg groups, normalized peripheral clonal expansion was found to be among the lowest, especially among CD8+ T cells. Low levels of normalized T-cell clonal expansion were also shown by some nonresponding patients. At doses of 0.1 to 3.0 mg/kg, clonal expansion of both CD4+ and CD8+ blood T cells was observed from baseline to week 6.

The origin of this receptor is an adult with an advanced solid tumor such as melanoma, head and neck, liver or kidney cancer. The chain employs TRBV30 and TRBJ2-7; 11 nucleotides in the junction match TRBD2. The specimen comprised CD4+ or CD8+ T cells sorted from blood, sampled in a trial of the OX40 agonist ivuxolimab. The CDR3 region reads CAWSAVAGGLIEQYF. Here is the DNA: TGTGCCTGGAGCGCTGTAGCGGGAGGGCTGATCGAGCAGTACTTC.